These 17 T cell receptor beta chains originate from one sample sequenced in a study of blood T cell repertoires in COVID-19. This table comes from immunoSEQ multiplex PCR, and its TCRdb copy is limited to in-frame clones, with some not included. The top ten hold 4.1% of the sample, which has about 290,000 clones, around four fifths seen once. Sequenced sample: peripheral blood. The source of these receptors is a woman aged 45-60 years with active or convalescent COVID-19.

V usage is TRBV5-1 and J usage is TRBJ1-1, with 7 bases fitting TRBD1. The junction had 9 bases not matched to a gene; V was cut back by 4 bases and J by 3 bases. There are 15 residues in the CDR3. Per germline, CDR1 SGHRS and CDR2 YFSETQ. CDR3 in DNA: TGCGCCAGCAGCCTAGACAGGGTCTGGGACACTGAAGCTTTCTTT. It encodes CASSLDRVWDTEAFF.

The rearrangement joins TRBV2 to TRBJ2-7; possibly TRBD2 for D (5 bases). The V end lost 6 bases, the J end lost 7 bases, and 16 bases lay between the germline ends. This CDR3 has 13 amino acids. Looked up from germline, CDR1 is SNHLY and CDR2 is FYNNEI. Here the CDR3 DNA reads TGTGCCAGCAGACTCCCGGGATCTGGGGAGCAGTACTTC. Protein product: CASRLPGSGEQYF. Full variable domain (missing parts from reference TRBV2 and TRBJ2-7): EPEVTQTPSHQVTQMGQEVILRCVPISNHLYFYWYRQILGQKVEFLVSFYNNEISEKSEIFDDQFSVERPDGSNFTLKIRSTKLEDSAMYFCASRLPGSGEQYFGPGTRLTVT.

V and J are TRBV30 and TRBJ1-3; perhaps TRBD1 as D (6 bases). The CDR3 is made up of 15 amino acids. Looked up from germline, CDR1 is GTSNPN and CDR2 is SVGIG (reference sequence). Trimming shortened V by 0 bases and J by 2 bases, and 11 bases separated the two germline ends. The CDR3 nucleotides read TGTGCCTGGAGTGTGCGGGGGGCGGCTGGAAACACCATATATTTT. Translating it yields CAWSVRGAAGNTIYF.

Note on this clone: The sample has other DNA sequences that encode this CDR3 too. The V gene is TRBV24-1, the J gene TRBJ2-2; TRBD1 matches at 12 bases. Germline CDR1 reads KGHDR; CDR2 reads SFDVKD. Germline trimming cut 4 bases from V and 5 bases from J; bases unmatched to any gene: 4. This CDR3 has 16 residues. Written as DNA, the CDR3 is TGTGCCACCAGTGACCCGGGACAGGGGGCAACCGGGGAGCTGTTTTTT. Protein sequence: CATSDPGQGATGELFF.

The V and J genes are TRBV21-1 and TRBJ1-2. TRBV21-1 is deemed a pseudogene. CDR3 length: 17 residues. CDR3 sequence: CASSTRDGHFGTDGYTF. Written as DNA, the CDR3 is TGTGCCAGCAGCACGCGGGACGGACATTTTGGGACTGATGGCTACACCTTC.

The chain has TRBV18 and TRBJ1-2; no reliable D call. Germline lookup yields CDR1 KGHSH and CDR2 LQKENI. This CDR3 spans 12 amino acids. V gave up 6 bases and J gave up 6 bases, with 11 bases separating them. CDR3 loop: CASSFSGDGYTF. CDR3 in DNA: TGTGCCAGCTCCTTCTCCGGGGATGGCTACACCTTC.

The J gene is TRBJ1-2, the V gene TRBV28; tentative D call: TRBD1 (5 bases). This CDR3 spans 14 amino acids. V lost 8 bases to trimming and J lost 0 bases, with 13 bases between them. Germline CDR1 is MDHEN and CDR2 is SYDVKM. The CDR3 bases are TGTGCCAGCTCATACGGGGGGTCTAACTATGGCTACACCTTC. Amino acid sequence: CASSYGGSNYGYTF.

This clone turned up a few times. The chain uses TRBV2 and TRBJ1-2; 11 bases are a match to TRBD1. After removal of 6 bases from V and 5 bases from J, the junction contained 8 bases not matched to a gene. CDR1 SNHLY and CDR2 FYNNEI come from the germline V gene. There are 15 residues in the CDR3. CDR3 amino acids: CASRGTGGMEYGYTF. For the CDR3, the DNA is TGTGCCAGCAGGGGGACAGGGGGGATGGAGTATGGCTACACCTTC.

The table lists this clone with a count of one. This chain connects TRBV7-8 to TRBJ2-5; TRBD2 might be the D (5 bases). The CDR3 is 14 residues long. V lost 2 bases and J lost 5, with 12 bases in between. Germline V CDR1 and CDR2: SGHVS, FQNEAQ. CDR3 protein: CASSLTAVRETQYF. In DNA, the CDR3 is TGTGCCAGCAGCTTAACAGCGGTACGGGAGACCCAGTACTTC.

The chain is built from TRBV5-1 and TRBJ2-2; 10 bases fit TRBD2. The trim removed 5 bases at V and 1 base at J, leaving 2 bases unmatched. The length of the CDR3 is 15 residues. Germline V CDR1 and CDR2: SGHRS, YFSETQ. This chain's CDR3 is CASRRTSGNTGELFF. CDR3 sequence (DNA): TGCGCCAGCAGACGGACTAGCGGGAACACCGGGGAGCTGTTTTTT.

CDR3 DNA sequence: TGTGCCAGCAGCCCTCACGACACAGGGGACGAGCAGTACTTC. As protein: CASSPHDTGDEQYF. The J gene is TRBJ2-7, the V gene TRBV7-2; 7 bases line up with TRBD1. The CDR3 totals 14 residues. V gave up 5 bases and J gave up 5 bases; unmatched junction bases: 9. Germline CDR1 and CDR2: SGHTA and FQGNSA.

The J gene is TRBJ1-1, the V gene TRBV12-3 or TRBV12-4, with 9 bases identical to TRBD1. The CDR3 has 13 residues. V shed 5 bases, J shed 5 bases, and the junction held 3 bases outside the gene matches. The CDR3 region is CASSQQGATEAFF. The CDR3 DNA reads as TGTGCCAGCAGTCAACAGGGGGCGACTGAAGCTTTCTTT.

The chain employs TRBV3-1 (or the pseudogene TRBV3-2) and TRBJ2-1, with TRBD2 matching 12 bases. Trimming took 2 bases from V and 8 from J; bases not matched to a gene: 16. The germline CDR1 and CDR2 sequences are LGHDT and YNNKEL (reference sequence). The CDR3 is 19 amino acids. CDR3 sequence reads: CASSQLLAGGPISSYEQFF. The CDR3 bases are TGTGCCAGCAGCCAACTCCTAGCGGGAGGGCCTATTTCTAGCTATGAGCAGTTCTTC.

The V and J genes are TRBV18 and TRBJ1-3; TRBD1 is a possible D gene (5 bases). CDR3 length: 16 amino acids. V lost 3 bases to trimming and J lost 0 bases, with 12 bases between them. Germline V gives CDR1 KGHSH, CDR2 LQKENI. The CDR3 loop reads CASSPSWGPSGNTIYF. The DNA of the CDR3 is TGTGCCAGCTCACCTAGCTGGGGCCCCTCTGGAAACACCATATATTTT. Full variable domain (missing parts from reference TRBV18 and TRBJ1-3): NAGVMQNPRHLVRRRGQEARLRCSPMKGHSHVYWYRQLPEEGLKFMVYLQKENIIDESGMPKERFSAEFPKEGPSILRIQQVVRGDSAAYFCASSPSWGPSGNTIYFGEGSWLTVV.

This rearrangement joins TRBV20-1 to TRBJ2-3; the match to TRBD1 covers 7 bases. Germline assignment: CDR1 DFQATT and CDR2 SNEGSKA (reference sequence). The J segment lost 5 bases and the V segment lost 3 bases, leaving 8 bases of the junction unmatched. The CDR3 contains 14 residues. CDR3 DNA sequence: TGCAGTGCTAGTAAAGGGGGCATGTTAGATACGCAGTATTTT. It codes for CSASKGGMLDTQYF.

This clone was picked up a small number of times. The chain links TRBV28 to TRBJ2-3; 8 nucleotides agree with TRBD1. V lost 9 bases and J lost 3; bases outside the gene matches: 11. Germline V lookup: CDR1 MDHEN, CDR2 SYDVKM. The CDR3 contains 15 residues. CDR3 sequence (DNA): TGTGCCAGTCAACCAGGGGGCCAAGGGACAGATACGCAGTATTTT. It encodes CASQPGGQGTDTQYF.

The chain joins TRBV7-2 to TRBJ2-5; the match to TRBD2 covers 10 bases. The CDR3 has 14 residues. Germline CDR1 SGHTA, CDR2 FQGNSA. Unmatched junction bases numbered 6, after V lost 5 bases and J lost 6 bases. This chain's CDR3 is CASSPGLAEKTQYF. Here the CDR3 DNA reads TGTGCCAGCAGCCCTGGACTAGCGGAAAAGACCCAGTACTTC.